These 5 T cell receptor beta chains came from one sample sequenced in a study of tumor-infiltrating lymphocytes in primary liver carcinoma. For blood RNA, unsorted whole blood served as the source, and germline DNA was extracted too. A constant-region primer served to make TCR beta cDNA from approximately 490 ng total RNA. Generation of the TCR beta libraries relied on three nested multiplex PCR rounds using slightly modified ARM-PCR. TRBV1-TRBV30 forward and Cbeta reverse primers drove the first two roughly 10-cycle rounds. Each CDR3 protein is one row after TCRdb ran MiXCR on the multiplex PCR reads. The table has about 320,000 distinct CDR3 sequences, 65% seen once. Source material: peripheral blood. The receptors stem from a man aged 40-49 years with primary liver carcinoma and hepatitis B virus infection.

This clonotype was found many times. The chain joins TRBV6-7 to TRBJ2-3; D possibly corresponds to TRBD1 (6 bases). TRBV6-7 counts as an open reading frame of uncertain function. V was cut by 4 bases and J by 1 base, with 15 bases left in between. The CDR3 consists of 16 residues. The CDR3 DNA sequence: TGTGCCAGCAGTTCCAGGGGAAGGACCCGCACAGATACGCAGTATTTT. Its translation: CASSSRGRTRTDTQYF.

This chain joins TRBV29-1 and TRBJ2-5; a weak D match, TRBD1 (6 bases). Deletions cut 1 base from V and 4 bases from J, with 16 bases between. This CDR3 comprises 15 residues. Germline V lookup: CDR1 SQVTM, CDR2 ANQGSEA. Written as DNA, the CDR3 is TGCAGCGTTGAAGCAGACAGGAGGCGGGCAGAGACCCAGTACTTC. Protein: CSVEADRRRAETQYF. The whole variable domain, remainder taken from reference TRBV29-1 and TRBJ2-5, is SAVISQKPSRDICQRGTSLTIQCQVDSQVTMMFWYRQQPGQSLTLIATANQGSEATYESGFVIDKFPISRPNLTFSTLTVSNMSPEDSSIYLCSVEADRRRAETQYFGPGTRLLVL.

In regard to this clonotype: A much bigger clone sits one base away, suggesting this may be a read error. The CDR3 spells CASSNLFRGAHEQHF. For the CDR3, the DNA is TGTGCCAGCAGTAATCTCTTCCGGGGGGCCCACGAGCAGCACTTC. The chain carries TRBV6-5 and TRBJ2-7; TRBD2 is a possible D gene (7 bases). The CDR3 runs to 15 residues. Germline values: CDR1 MNHEY, CDR2 SVGAGI.

This clonotype has a handful of counts. This chain connects TRBV5-1 to TRBJ1-6; D is undetermined. The V and J ends lost 5 bases and 7 bases respectively, with 7 bases between them. Germline V gives CDR1 SGHRS, CDR2 YFSETQ. This CDR3 spans 12 amino acids. This CDR3 is CASRVNNSPLHF. The CDR3 bases are TGCGCCAGCAGAGTCAACAATTCACCCCTCCACTTT.

The chain uses TRBV11-3 and TRBJ1-1; D is perhaps TRBD1 (6 bases). Germline V gene sequence: CDR1 SGHNT, CDR2 YENEEA. The V gene lost 9 bases and the J gene lost 6 bases, with 20 bases spanning the gap. The length of the CDR3 is 14 residues. CDR3 bases: TGTGCCAGTAGCCCGGGGGGCAGTTTCCCTGAAGCTTTCTTT. Translating it yields CASSPGGSFPEAFF.